One and the same sample provided the 16 T cell receptor beta chains below, sequenced in a study of blood T cell repertoires in COVID-19. The method was immunoSEQ multiplex PCR; TCRdb's version includes in-frame clones alone and lacks a portion of them. The sample comprises about 74,000 clones, about 83% of which are singletons, and approximately 40% rests with the top ten. The source material was peripheral blood. These receptors were obtained from a man at least 80 years old with acute or convalescent COVID-19.

J is TRBJ2-2 and V is TRBV11-2; weak D call: TRBD1 (6 bases). Trimming removed 5 bases from V and 5 bases from J, with 15 bases in between. This CDR3 is 15 amino acids long. Germline CDR1 reads SGHAT; CDR2 reads FQNNGV. CDR3 nucleotide sequence: TGTGCCAGCAGCCTAGTACAGGGTGTGACCGGGGAGCTGTTTTTT. Amino acids: CASSLVQGVTGELFF.

This chain joins TRBV19 and TRBJ1-6, with TRBD1 as a possible D gene (5 bases). Germline assignment: CDR1 LNHDA and CDR2 SQIVND (reference sequence). V was shortened by 9 bases and J by 0 bases, with 15 bases between the two germline ends. The CDR3 loop spans 16 amino acids. CDR3 in amino acids: CASREGRSSYNSPLHF. In DNA, the CDR3 is TGTGCCAGCAGAGAGGGGAGGAGCTCCTATAATTCACCCCTCCACTTT. Looking up the rest from reference TRBV19 and TRBJ1-6 gives the full variable domain: DGGITQSPKYLFRKEGQNVTLSCEQNLNHDAMYWYRQDPGQGLRLIYYSQIVNDFQKGDIAEGYSVSREKKESFPLTVTSAQKNPTAFYLCASREGRSSYNSPLHFGNGTRLTVT.

CDR3 region: CASSLGQLNSPLHF. CDR3 coding DNA: TGTGCCAGCAGCTTAGGGCAGCTTAATTCACCCCTCCACTTT. The chain links TRBV7-3 to TRBJ1-6; unclear D gene. Germline CDR1 reads SGHTA; CDR2 reads FQGTGA. This CDR3 region has 14 residues. The V and J ends lost 2 bases and 6 bases respectively, with 8 bases between them.

J is TRBJ1-3 and V is TRBV25-1; a weak D match, TRBD1 (5 bases). The V gene's germline CDR1 is MGHDK and CDR2 SYGVNS. The CDR3 runs to 17 residues. The germline V and J ends were trimmed by 1 base and 1 base, with 14 bases remaining between them. The CDR3 bases are TGTGCCAGCAGTGAATCCGGCAGGGCATTTTCTGGAAACACCATATATTTT. Its translation: CASSESGRAFSGNTIYF.

V is TRBV5-1 and J is TRBJ1-5, with D tentatively TRBD1 (6 bases). V was cut by 4 bases and J by 0 bases, with 11 bases left in between. Germline V gene sequence: CDR1 SGHRS, CDR2 YFSETQ. The CDR3 loop spans 15 amino acids. Written as DNA, the CDR3 is TGCGCCAGCAGCGAGCAGGGGAATAGCAATCAGCCCCAGCATTTT. Protein sequence: CASSEQGNSNQPQHF.

The J gene is TRBJ2-7, the V gene TRBV28; TRBD1 aligns across 9 bases. The CDR3 is 14 amino acids. V lost 4 bases and J lost 5; bases outside the gene matches: 6. CDR1 and CDR2 (germline): MDHEN, SYDVKM. The CDR3 nucleotides are TGTGCCAGCAGTTCGGGACAGGGCCCCCACGAGCAGTACTTC. Its protein is CASSSGQGPHEQYF.

The chain links TRBV18 to TRBJ1-1; TRBD1 aligns across 7 bases. The CDR3 spans 14 residues. With V trimmed by 1 base and J by 6 bases, 5 bases remained unmatched. CDR1 and CDR2 (germline): KGHSH, LQKENI. This CDR3 reads CASSPQGQSPEAFF. In DNA form, the CDR3 reads TGTGCCAGCTCACCACAGGGACAGTCTCCTGAAGCTTTCTTT.

The V call is TRBV9, the J call TRBJ2-2; 13 bases are shared with TRBD2. Germline CDR1 is SGDLS and CDR2 is YYNGEE. The V and J ends lost 4 bases and 2 bases, in that order; junction bases with no gene match: 8. There are 18 residues in the CDR3. The CDR3 reads CASSRGTSGTINTGELFF. CDR3 in DNA: TGTGCCAGCAGCAGAGGGACTAGCGGGACGATAAACACCGGGGAGCTGTTTTTT.

The rearrangement joins TRBV19 to TRBJ2-7, with a weak D call TRBD1 (6 bases). V lost 4 bases and J lost 1, with 11 bases in between. The CDR3 extends over 14 amino acids. Per germline, CDR1 LNHDA and CDR2 SQIVND (reference sequence). The CDR3 spells CASSRTDPSYEQYF. The CDR3 coding sequence is TGTGCCAGTAGTAGGACAGACCCTTCCTACGAGCAGTACTTC.

The chain carries TRBV5-4 and TRBJ2-3; 8 nucleotides match TRBD2. The J segment lost 5 bases and the V segment lost 4 bases, leaving 12 bases of the junction unmatched. Germline V gene sequence: CDR1 SGHNT, CDR2 YYREEE (reference sequence). The CDR3 totals 16 residues. The DNA for the CDR3 is TGTGCCAGCAGCCGTGGGGGTCACGGGGGGGAAGATACGCAGTATTTT. Translated: CASSRGGHGGEDTQYF.

This clone has ten or more counts. The chain employs TRBV27 and TRBJ1-1; maybe TRBD1 (6 bases). This CDR3 is 15 amino acids long. CDR1 and CDR2 (germline): MNHEY, SMNVEV (reference sequence). V lost 0 bases, J lost 5 bases, and 13 bases lay in between. CDR3 region: CASSLSFTGRTEAFF. The CDR3 bases are TGTGCCAGCAGTTTATCCTTTACAGGGAGAACTGAAGCTTTCTTT.

This clone has just a few counts. The chain recombines TRBV7-2 with TRBJ1-2; D is perhaps TRBD1 (6 bases). The CDR3 runs to 16 residues. From germline, CDR1 is SGHTA and CDR2 FQGNSA. V was clipped by 2 bases and J by 6 bases, with 19 bases between them. The CDR3 region is CASSLQEGRGDHGYTF. The CDR3 nucleotides are TGTGCCAGCAGCTTACAAGAGGGCAGGGGAGACCATGGCTACACCTTC.

Here the CDR3 reads CASSPPRGAEQFF. The CDR3 DNA reads TGTGCCAGCAGCCCCCCCCGTGGGGCTGAGCAGTTCTTC. The J gene is TRBJ2-1, the V gene TRBV21-1; TRBD1 reflects the table's D call only, with no check against the DNA. TRBV21-1 is a pseudogene locus. This CDR3 has 13 residues.

The chain is built from TRBV5-1 and TRBJ1-2, with TRBD1 matching over 7 bases. J was trimmed by 8 bases and V by 6 bases; bases with no gene match: 10. The V gene's germline CDR1 is SGHRS and CDR2 YFSETQ. The CDR3 runs to 13 residues. The CDR3 DNA follows: TGCGCCAGCACTGAGCAAGGGGGCAGAGGCTACACCTTC. Encoded protein: CASTEQGGRGYTF.

V and J are TRBV6-5 and TRBJ2-5; D may be TRBD1 (5 bases). Looked up from germline, CDR1 is MNHEY and CDR2 is SVGAGI. The length of the CDR3 is 12 residues. The V gene lost 9 bases and the J gene lost 6 bases, with 14 bases spanning the gap. Here the CDR3 reads CASEPQGQTQYF. CDR3 nucleotide sequence: TGTGCCAGTGAACCCCAGGGTCAGACCCAGTACTTC.

This clone was counted once. The identical CDR3 is also encoded by other nucleotide sequences in the sample. V usage is TRBV4-3 and J usage is TRBJ1-5; 8 positions match TRBD1. Unmatched junction bases numbered 8, after V lost 0 bases and J lost 1 base. Germline lookup yields CDR1 LGHNA and CDR2 YSLEER. The CDR3 extends over 18 amino acids. The CDR3 nucleotides are TGCGCCAGCAGCCAAGATCTCAGGGGGCGCGGGAGCAATCAGCCCCAGCATTTT. Translated: CASSQDLRGRGSNQPQHF.